This paragraph covers one T cell receptor beta chain sequence. No antigen is known for it. The sample belongs to a study of shared clonotypes between healthy human individuals. Study background: Sampling drew on donors who were two women and a few men aged 18 to 49. Every donor yielded three CD4 naive, three CD4 memory, two CD8 naive and one CD8 memory plate.

Only in-frame clones appear in the TCRdb table, and some are missing; sequencing was by immunoSEQ multiplex PCR. The table records about 2 million clones, about 95% of them present only once. Study-level points and caveats: Naive subsets generally had larger estimated richness than memory subsets.

CD8 cells regarded as naive lacked CD45RO, were positively chosen for CCR7, and omitted terminally differentiated effector memory CD45RA+ cells. V was pared by 4 bases and J by 4 bases, with 16 bases between. The CDR3 has 16 residues. Germline-derived CDR1 and CDR2 are SNHLY and FYNNEI. The chain recombines TRBV2 with TRBJ2-2, with D tentatively TRBD2 (5 bases). The origin of this receptor is a man younger than 35 in good health. The sequenced sample consisted of naive CD8+ T cells sorted from blood. The CDR3 region has the DNA TGTGCCAGCAGTGGTGGCCTCGGAGGTCCCACCGGGGAGCTGTTTTTT. It codes for CASSGGLGGPTGELFF.